Detailed here is one TCR beta chain. Its target antigen remains unknown. Base qualities are not at hand, and no much larger clone is one base apart. The immunoSEQ Assay, a bias-controlled multiplex PCR, was used to amplify TCRbeta CDR3 regions from genomic DNA. The paper's processing steps were these. Nucleated cell counts per sample were estimated from amplification of reference gene primers within the assay. To quantify the absolute abundance of each unique TCRbeta CDR3 rearrangement, sequence reads were collapsed and filtered. For each sample, productive Simpson clonality was calculated by taking the square root of Simpson's diversity index across productive rearrangements. Not all clones reach the TCRdb copy of this immuneACCESS table, which keeps in-frame sequences only. Checked studies attribute under half of the gap to unresolved V genes and leave the rest unexplained. That table is the source of V, J and clone size, and D and trimming were worked out from the DNA. The sample table records about 160,000 clones; approximately 85% of these occur just once. Of the sample, about 6.9% is held by the ten largest clones.

The sample comes from a study of blood T cell repertoires in COVID-19 (dated by TCRdb to the early 2020s). For the study in its entirety: The collaborator samples originated in the United States, Italy and Spain and spanned the acute and convalescent phases of COVID-19. The material from the prospective study consisted of cDNA or gDNA derived from T cells, B-cell-depleted T cells, or PBMCs. Deeply sampled blood TCRbeta repertoires from subjects exposed to, actively infected with, or recovered from COVID-19 were included in the dataset. The repertoires were released in a freely available public database intended as a resource for research on the immune response to SARS-CoV-2. Samples were obtained from the ongoing ImmuneRACE study (first 160 participants) and from 1,000 to 1,500 subjects provided by 6 global collaborators. The sample metadata nearly always contained a de-identified subject ID, COVID-19 status, age in years and sex. Where HLA class I and class II types were available, the types were taken from metadata supplied by the sample provider, not from assay-based typing. Summary of the overall study and its limitations: The quantity of clinical and demographic metadata differed by source and by participant and was supplied without curation.

Reading from cysteine to phenylalanine, the CDR3 counts 13 amino acids. Left in the record is the CDR3 DNA by itself, 39 bases read in frame from the first base. CDR1 and CDR2, per the germline V gene, are SNHLY and FYNNEI. Between the V and J ends, shortened by 7 bases and 1 base respectively, the junction contains 7 bases. One collaborating source in Seattle enrolled patients during active infection and followed them longitudinally through the course of disease. Whole blood was collected in K2EDTA tubes by collaborating institutions according to the institutions' own protocols. For TCRbeta analysis, collaborators shipped samples in one of three forms: frozen whole blood, isolated PBMCs, or DNA extracted from either of those sample types.

Sequenced: peripheral blood. This sequence originates from a man aged 80 or over with COVID-19, enrolled during active disease. The chain links TRBV2 with TRBJ2-2; the D gene is not confidently resolved. The DNA is TGTGCCAGCAAAAAACAGAACACCGGGGAGCTGTTTTTT. This translates into CASKKQNTGELFF.